The T cell receptor beta chain described here comes from a study of vaccination and CD4 T cells after COVID-19. On the study more broadly: A CEFX pool, an HIV-1 Nef pool, or no peptide went to control cultures.

Whole-study findings and limits: Early post-infection timepoints were not included, and relatively few convalescent patients were studied.

As to treatment: approximately nine-day PBMC culture with coronavirus spike peptide pools or control peptides (ViraFEST assay). Looked up from germline, CDR1 is DFQATT and CDR2 is SNEGSKA (reference sequence). The CDR3 sequence is 12 residues long. With the Oncomine TCR Beta short-read assay, DNA from cultured CD4+ T cells was sequenced. Genomic DNA extraction was carried out from cultured CD4+ T cells. TCRdb reprocessed the PCR reads via MiXCR and lists one record per CDR3 protein. The sample records about 17,000 distinct CDR3 sequences, roughly 60% being singletons. About this clonotype itself: Its target is unknown.

Sequences were obtained from CD4+ T cells from blood, cultured in vitro. The rearrangement uses TRBV20-1 and TRBJ2-2; D unresolved. This TCR was recovered from a human donor who had recovered from COVID-19. DNA for the CDR3: TGCGCCAGCTACCGGAACACCGGGGAGCTGTTTTTT. Translation: CASYRNTGELFF.